The 22 T cell receptor beta chains in this list originate from one sample, sequenced in a study of cytomegalovirus exposure and HLA in healthy donors (dated by TCRdb to 2017 to 2019). The library was prepared using the immunoSEQ multiplex PCR assay. A mixture of 60 forward primers for TCR Vbeta segments and 13 reverse primers for TCR Jbeta segments was used in the multiplex PCR. The immuneACCESS repertoire file appears here via TCRdb, limited to in-frame rearrangements. These files lack a portion of the clones; in checked studies, under half of the deficit traces to unresolved V genes, and the cause of the others is not known. The sample includes around 140,000 clones, with approximately 79% observed a single time. In total, the top ten clones hold around 1% of the sample. The sample taken for sequencing was PBMCs. The receptors derive from a male donor in good health and CMV-seronegative.

The chain combines TRBV5-6 with TRBJ2-3; 8 nucleotides agree with TRBD2. Germline V lookup: CDR1 SGHDT, CDR2 YYEEEE. After removal of 0 bases from V and 8 bases from J, the junction contained 5 bases not matched to a gene. The length of the CDR3 is 14 residues. This CDR3 is CASSLDGGAGTQYF. CDR3 sequence (DNA): TGTGCCAGCAGCTTGGACGGGGGGGCAGGTACGCAGTATTTT.

V gene TRBV6-5 combines with J gene TRBJ1-4; D unclear. This CDR3 contains 15 residues. V lost 2 bases to trimming and J lost 3 bases, with 10 bases between them. Per the germline V gene, CDR1 is MNHEY and CDR2 is SVGAGI. CDR3 DNA sequence: TGTGCCAGCAGTTACACGGGTGGTGCTAATGAAAAACTGTTTTTT. Its translation is CASSYTGGANEKLFF.

The chain employs TRBV30 and TRBJ2-5, with 8 bases identical to TRBD2. This CDR3 has 16 residues. With V trimmed by 0 bases and J by 2 bases, 8 bases remained unmatched. Germline CDR1 and CDR2: GTSNPN and SVGIG (reference sequence). In nucleotides, the CDR3 is TGTGCCTGGAGTGTAGGCGGGGGGCCCGGGCAAGAGACCCAGTACTTC. Translating gives CAWSVGGGPGQETQYF.

The chain links TRBV14 to TRBJ2-3; weak D call: TRBD2 (6 bases). CDR3 length: 15 residues. The V gene's germline CDR1 is SGHDN and CDR2 FVKESK. With 0 bases removed from V and 3 bases from J, the gap between germline ends came to 10 bases. The CDR3 loop reads CASSQERRATDTQYF. The CDR3 region has the DNA TGTGCCAGCAGCCAAGAGAGGAGGGCGACAGATACGCAGTATTTT.

The rearrangement joins TRBV25-1 to TRBJ1-2; 12 nucleotides agree with TRBD1. This CDR3 spans 15 amino acids. Germline values: CDR1 MGHDK, CDR2 SYGVNS. With V trimmed by 8 bases and J by 2 bases, 6 bases remained unmatched. CDR3 loop: CASLGQGANNYGYTF. CDR3 in DNA: TGTGCCAGCCTGGGACAGGGGGCGAACAACTATGGCTACACCTTC.

This clone is a singleton in its sample. The chain has TRBV18 and TRBJ1-1; 9 bases are shared with TRBD1. Germline CDR1 and CDR2: KGHSH and LQKENI. This CDR3 region has 14 residues. Losses at the gene ends were 6 bases for V and 5 bases for J; bases not matched to a gene: 7. The CDR3 reads CASSPGTGKTEAFF. Here the CDR3 DNA reads TGTGCCAGCTCTCCAGGGACAGGGAAGACTGAAGCTTTCTTT.

The gene calls are TRBV5-4 and TRBJ2-2, with 9 bases lining up with TRBD2. Trimming removed 0 bases from V and 2 bases from J; junction bases left unmatched: 5. Germline lookup yields CDR1 SGHNT and CDR2 YYREEE (reference sequence). This CDR3 comprises 17 residues. CDR3 residues: CASSLASGGRNTGELFF. The CDR3 nucleotides are TGTGCCAGCAGCTTGGCCAGCGGGGGGCGAAACACCGGGGAGCTGTTTTTT.

Comment on this clone: Other nucleotide sequences from this sample produce the same CDR3. V usage is TRBV9 and J usage is TRBJ2-3, with 9 bases fitting TRBD1. V lost 0 bases, J lost 1 base, and 0 bases stayed unmatched. CDR3 length: 15 amino acids. Germline CDR1 reads SGDLS; CDR2 reads YYNGEE. The CDR3 region has the DNA TGTGCCAGCAGCGTAGGGACAGGGGGCACAGATACGCAGTATTTT. Protein product: CASSVGTGGTDTQYF.

J is TRBJ1-3 and V is TRBV6-5, with 9 bases that match TRBD1. Germline V gene data show CDR1 as MNHEY and CDR2 as SVGAGI. This CDR3 has 14 amino acids. After removal of 4 bases from V and 4 bases from J, the junction contained 2 bases not matched to a gene. This chain's CDR3 is CASSWDRAGNTIYF. The CDR3 coding sequence is TGTGCCAGCAGTTGGGACAGGGCCGGAAACACCATATATTTT.

J is TRBJ1-3 and V is TRBV30, with D possibly TRBD1 on 6 matching bases. V lost 0 bases and J lost 0, with 15 bases in between. CDR1 and CDR2 (germline): GTSNPN, SVGIG (reference sequence). This CDR3 is built from 17 residues. This CDR3 reads CAWSVLGGTISGNTIYF. The CDR3 region has the DNA TGTGCCTGGAGTGTACTGGGGGGGACAATCTCTGGAAACACCATATATTTT.

The V call is TRBV5-4, the J call TRBJ2-3; TRBD2 agrees at 11 bases. In germline, CDR1 is SGHNT, CDR2 YYREEE (reference sequence). The CDR3 has 15 amino acids. V gave up 4 bases and J gave up 2 bases; unmatched junction bases: 3. CDR3 in amino acids: CASSPGLAVTDTQYF. CDR3 sequence (DNA): TGTGCCAGCAGCCCGGGACTAGCGGTCACAGATACGCAGTATTTT.

The chain uses TRBV10-3 and TRBJ2-5, with D unclear. The germline V and J ends were trimmed by 10 bases and 4 bases, with 19 bases remaining between them. Germline V gene sequence: CDR1 ENHRY, CDR2 SYGVKD. This CDR3 is built from 14 residues. The CDR3 sequence: CATQDPGSIETQYF. The CDR3 nucleotides are TGTGCCACTCAAGACCCCGGGTCGATAGAGACCCAGTACTTC.

This chain links TRBV18 with TRBJ2-2, with D possibly matching TRBD1 (5 bases). The CDR3 is made up of 15 amino acids. V shed 4 bases and J shed 1 base, with 10 bases lying between them. In germline, CDR1 is KGHSH, CDR2 LQKENI. The CDR3 sequence is CASSLGVGNTGELFF. CDR3 DNA sequence: TGTGCCAGCTCACTAGGGGTCGGGAACACCGGGGAGCTGTTTTTT.

The rearrangement joins TRBV2 to TRBJ1-3; 9 bases map to TRBD1. Germline CDR1 SNHLY, CDR2 FYNNEI. This CDR3 region has 16 residues. V trimming: 4 bases; J trimming: 0 bases; junction bases outside the gene matches: 4. CDR3 coding DNA: TGTGCCAGCAGTGGACAGGGGGGACTCTCTGGAAACACCATATATTTT. Its translation is CASSGQGGLSGNTIYF.

This clone has only one observation. CDR3 sequence reads: CASSLPGEKLFF. In nucleotides, the CDR3 is TGTGCCAGCAGCCTCCCGGGGGAAAAACTGTTTTTT. This chain links TRBV5-4 with TRBJ1-4, with D unresolved. The CDR3 spans 12 residues. The ends were cut back, 4 bases at V and 8 bases at J, with 9 bases in the middle. Germline V lookup: CDR1 SGHNT, CDR2 YYREEE (reference sequence).

This sequence joins TRBV5-1 and TRBJ2-5, with TRBD1 identical over 8 bases. Germline V gene sequence: CDR1 SGHRS, CDR2 YFSETQ. V dropped 4 bases and J dropped 1; count of bases not matched to a gene: 3. The CDR3 runs 14 residues. CDR3 in amino acids: CASSIDRGQETQYF. CDR3 DNA: TGCGCCAGCAGCATAGACAGGGGCCAAGAGACCCAGTACTTC. Full variable domain (remainder filled in from reference TRBV5-1 and TRBJ2-5): KAGVTQTPRYLIKTRGQQVTLSCSPISGHRSVSWYQQTPGQGLQFLFEYFSETQRNKGNFPGRFSGRQFSNSRSEMNVSTLELGDSALYLCASSIDRGQETQYFGPGTRLLVL.

The chain is built from TRBV25-1 and TRBJ2-5; 9 positions match TRBD2. The CDR3 has 13 amino acids. CDR1 and CDR2 (germline): MGHDK, SYGVNS. V lost 8 bases and J lost 4; bases outside the gene matches: 5. The CDR3 DNA reads TGTGCCAGCGCGGGGGGGCCGGGAGAGACCCAGTACTTC. Protein: CASAGGPGETQYF.

V usage is TRBV6-5 and J usage is TRBJ1-2, with a tentative D call TRBD1 (6 bases). This CDR3 has 13 amino acids. V lost 5 bases and J 7 bases, leaving 14 bases between the germline ends. Germline CDR1 and CDR2: MNHEY and SVGAGI. CDR3 bases: TGTGCCAGCAGTCCCGGGACATTTTCTGGCTACACCTTC. Its protein product is CASSPGTFSGYTF.

V gene TRBV6-5 combines with J gene TRBJ2-4, with TRBD2 matching 15 bases. V lost 6 bases and J lost 8; bases outside the gene matches: 2. This CDR3 comprises 14 residues. Germline CDR1 and CDR2: MNHEY and SVGAGI. The CDR3 spells CASSRTSGRDIQYF. CDR3 DNA sequence: TGTGCCAGCAGCCGGACTAGCGGGAGGGACATTCAGTACTTC.

The rearrangement uses TRBV7-2 and TRBJ1-4, with 9 positions matching TRBD1. With 5 bases clipped from V and 0 bases from J, the junction kept 1 base outside the gene matches. The CDR3 is 15 residues long. From germline, CDR1 is SGHTA and CDR2 FQGNSA. The CDR3 reads CASSRDRATNEKLFF. For the CDR3, the DNA is TGTGCCAGCAGCCGGGACAGGGCAACTAATGAAAAACTGTTTTTT.

This clone was recorded once. The V gene is TRBV7-9, the J gene TRBJ2-1, with D possibly being TRBD2 (6 bases). Trimming shortened V by 3 bases and J by 3 bases, and 12 bases separated the two germline ends. This CDR3 has 15 residues. Germline lookup yields CDR1 SEHNR and CDR2 FQNEAQ (reference sequence). The CDR3 loop is CASSFSGGVYNEQFF. Written as DNA, the CDR3 is TGTGCCAGCAGCTTCTCCGGCGGGGTCTACAATGAGCAGTTCTTC.

The chain has TRBV4-2 and TRBJ1-4; perhaps TRBD1 as D (6 bases). Germline CDR1 reads LGHNA; CDR2 reads YNFKEQ. The CDR3 loop spans 14 amino acids. Trimming left V 6 bases short and J 2 bases short, with 10 bases between. CDR3 in DNA: TGTGCCAGCAGAACAGGGTCGACTAATGAAAAACTGTTTTTT. As protein: CASRTGSTNEKLFF.